This TCR beta chain is drawn from a study of identical twins (dated by TCRdb to the mid-2010s). With respect to the entire study: To test whether fetal clonotypes persist, this study deep-sequenced TCR alpha and beta repertoires from monozygotic twins, from unrelated adults of various ages, and from cord blood. To rule out contamination, the twin experiments were replicated at different times with different library preparation protocols. The paper as a whole reports these results and caveats: Fewer insertions were carried by abundant cord blood beta clonotypes; a weaker similar trend was observed in young adult naive repertoires, while no such trend was observed in memory repertoires. The excess sharing between twins in beta out-of-frame sequences was weaker because fewer shared sequences reduced the signal-to-noise ratio. Invariant T cells such as MAIT and iNKT could partly confound zero-insertion analyses, although diverse VJ usage argued against such confounding for most clonotypes. In monozygotic twins, recombination models systematically underestimated out-of-frame TCR alpha sharing, but the models matched the sharing seen between unrelated individuals. Compared with coincidental sharing between unrelated individuals, out-of-frame TCR alpha sequences shared between twins showed an excess of sequences with low generation probability. Because the same donors could not be followed over many years, conclusions were based on cross-sectional statistical analysis.

This clonotype occurred many times. No cognate antigen has been identified for it. No base qualities exist here, and no much larger clone lies one base off it. Only healthy Caucasian donors were included. The twin cohort comprised three pairs of female monozygotic twins, all aged about 18 to 29 years. Positive isolation kits from Invitrogen were used to isolate CD4+ and CD8+ T cell populations. Taken from the germline V gene, the CDR1 and CDR2 loops are SGHTA and FQGNSA. Trimming removed 5 bases from V and 3 bases from J, leaving 13 bases between the germline ends. From the cysteine through the phenylalanine, the CDR3 covers 15 amino acids. Of the read, only the CDR3 DNA is kept; its 45 bases are in frame from base 1. Libraries were made using 5' RACE. Sequenced using an Illumina HiSeq 2000. Template switching added a universal primer binding site, and the final cDNA carried a unique molecular identifier that allowed TCR cDNA molecules to be counted accurately. Specific primers in the conserved constant-segment region were used to synthesize first-strand cDNA for the TCR alpha and beta chains. To control for contamination, every cDNA library was double barcoded, receiving both a SMART-Mk sample barcode and Illumina barcodes. TruSeq adapter sequences, together with Illumina sample barcodes, were added in two successive PCR steps. The Illumina HiSeq platform was used with custom primers to sequence TCR alpha and beta cDNA libraries. The source study handled its data this way. MiGEC was used to process raw reads and extract unique molecular identifiers, and MiXCR was used to find CDR3 positions. Recombination models were inferred per individual with the repgenHMM and IGoR tools using an EM algorithm. Shared clonotypes were analyzed with the tcR package in R, and sharing was normalized by the product of cloneset sizes. To study raw recombination free of thymic and clonal selection effects, out-of-frame nonproductive sequences were analyzed. The public reads were reanalyzed by TCRdb: fastp trimming at Q25, MiXCR alignment, in-frame beta chains only. Rows with one shared CDR3 protein collapse into an entry with the most common genes and DNA. TCRdb, rather than the study authors, made the V and J calls. For this sample there are around 510,000 distinct CDR3 sequences; around 15% appear just once. The top ten clonotypes cover approximately 0.98% of the sample.

The data were also submitted as part of a second study, on yellow fever vaccine responses in identical twins. The second publication reports: According to the authors, the vaccine-induced T cell response in identical twins seemed to be partly convergent and partly specific to each individual. In identical twins, the study followed T cell clones that responded to the vaccine with precision.

Sequences were obtained from CD4+ T cells sorted from blood. The receptor's source is a woman in her late teens or twenties in good health. The chain uses TRBV7-2 and TRBJ2-2; the D gene is perhaps TRBD1, on 5 matching bases. The nucleotide sequence reads TGTGCCAGCAGCCCTTTATGGGGCCACACCGGGGAGCTGTTTTTT. This sequence encodes CASSPLWGHTGELFF.